Below are 11 T cell receptor beta chains sequenced from a single sample in a study of blood T cell repertoires in COVID-19. Profiled with immunoSEQ multiplex PCR; TCRdb holds only in-frame clones, not every one. Of about 150,000 clones listed, 80% to 90% are singletons. Material for sequencing was PBMCs or T cells enriched from blood (not recorded which). Source of these receptors: a woman aged 50 to 65 with acute COVID-19.

V usage is TRBV19 and J usage is TRBJ2-7; weak D call: TRBD2 (6 bases). Deletions cut 3 bases from V and 1 base from J, with 7 bases between. The CDR3 is 13 amino acids. Germline values: CDR1 LNHDA, CDR2 SQIVND (reference sequence). The CDR3 reads CASSMRGSYEQYF. The CDR3 nucleotides read TGTGCCAGTAGTATGCGGGGTTCCTACGAGCAGTACTTC.

The V and J genes are TRBV19 and TRBJ2-5, with 11 positions matching TRBD2. The CDR3 has 15 amino acids. J gave up 4 bases and V 1 base, and 2 bases lay outside the gene matches. Germline CDR1 reads LNHDA; CDR2 reads SQIVND (reference sequence). The CDR3 DNA is TGTGCCAGTAGTATAGGACTAGCGGGAAGAGAGACCCAGTACTTC. It is translated as CASSIGLAGRETQYF. Supplemented by reference TRBV19 and TRBJ2-5, the full variable domain reads DGGITQSPKYLFRKEGQNVTLSCEQNLNHDAMYWYRQDPGQGLRLIYYSQIVNDFQKGDIAEGYSVSREKKESFPLTVTSAQKNPTAFYLCASSIGLAGRETQYFGPGTRLLVL.

CDR3 region: CASSGGVRSYEQYF. The CDR3, as DNA: TGTGCCAGCAGCGGAGGGGTGAGGTCCTACGAGCAGTACTTC. The rearrangement uses TRBV7-9 and TRBJ2-7; tentatively, D is TRBD2 (6 bases). Trimming shortened V by 5 bases and J by 1 base, and 12 bases separated the two germline ends. CDR3 length: 14 residues. Germline V CDR1 and CDR2: SEHNR, FQNEAQ (reference sequence). Supplemented by reference TRBV7-9 and TRBJ2-7, the full variable domain reads DTGVSQNPRHKITKRGQNVTFRCDPISEHNRLYWYRQTLGQGPEFLTYFQNEAQLEKSRLLSDRFSAERPKGSFSTLEIQRTEQGDSAMYLCASSGGVRSYEQYFGPGTRLTVT.

The V and J genes are TRBV29-1 and TRBJ2-7; 12 bases match TRBD2. V lost 5 bases and J lost 4; bases outside the gene matches: 9. This CDR3 comprises 15 residues. Germline values: CDR1 SQVTM, CDR2 ANQGSEA. CDR3 loop: CSVLLAGGPVYEQYF. CDR3 nucleotide sequence: TGCAGCGTTCTGCTAGCGGGAGGGCCGGTTTACGAGCAGTACTTC.

Details on this clone: A junction boundary mismatches the germline segment, possibly from a read error. The genes are TRBV6-5 and TRBJ2-2, with a tentative D call TRBD2 (6 bases). The germline gives CDR1 MNHEY, CDR2 SVGAGI. The CDR3 runs 13 residues. The chain's CDR3 is CASYRENTRELFF. The CDR3 DNA is TGTGCCAGCTATCGGGAGAACACCCGGGAGCTGTTTTTT.

In its sample, this clone was seen a few times. The V call is TRBV20-1, the J call TRBJ1-1; no definite D call. The CDR3 loop spans 11 amino acids. The V gene lost 4 bases and the J gene lost 7 bases, with 10 bases spanning the gap. Germline V lookup: CDR1 DFQATT, CDR2 SNEGSKA (reference sequence). The CDR3 DNA reads as TGCAGTGCTACGGGCGGGAATGAAGCTTTCTTT. Translation gives CSATGGNEAFF.

The chain joins TRBV12-3 or TRBV12-4 to TRBJ1-2, with no clear D. The CDR3 sequence is 12 residues long. Trimming pared 10 bases from V and 4 bases from J, leaving 13 bases between. Here the CDR3 reads CATLGHRYGYTF. The DNA for the CDR3 is TGTGCCACCCTGGGCCATCGCTATGGCTACACCTTC.

This rearrangement joins TRBV25-1 to TRBJ2-5, with a possible D match to TRBD1 (6 bases). The CDR3 extends over 11 amino acids. Germline V lookup: CDR1 MGHDK, CDR2 SYGVNS. V lost 1 base, J lost 9 bases, and 6 bases lay in between. The CDR3 bases are TGTGCCAGCAGTGAATCAGGGGCCCAGTACTTC. Its protein is CASSESGAQYF.

The gene calls are TRBV6-6 and TRBJ2-2, with D tentatively TRBD2 (6 bases). The CDR3 extends over 17 amino acids. Trimming cost V 5 bases and J 3 bases, with 19 bases left between them. The germline CDR1 and CDR2 sequences are MNHNY and SVGAGI (reference sequence). This CDR3 reads CASSPLSGVGDTGELFF. The CDR3 DNA follows: TGTGCCAGCAGTCCCCTATCGGGGGTAGGGGACACCGGGGAGCTGTTTTTT.

This clone has a single count. The chain recombines TRBV13 with TRBJ2-6; D unresolved. V lost 8 bases and J lost 3, with 11 bases in between. The CDR3 totals 14 residues. CDR1 is PRHDT, CDR2 FYEKMQ, per germline (reference sequence). CDR3: CASLSRRGANVLTF. CDR3 nucleotides: TGTGCCAGCCTATCTCGCCGTGGGGCCAACGTCCTGACTTTC.

The V call is TRBV29-1, the J call TRBJ2-7, with 12 bases lining up with TRBD2. Trimming removed 6 bases from V and 2 bases from J; junction bases left unmatched: 5. The CDR3 contains 14 residues. The germline V gene encodes CDR1 SQVTM and CDR2 ANQGSEA. The CDR3 spells CSVERLAGAYEQYF. The CDR3 bases are TGCAGCGTGGAGAGACTAGCGGGAGCCTACGAGCAGTACTTC.